The subject of this entry is one T cell receptor beta chain. Clones were read by immunoSEQ multiplex PCR, and TCRdb kept only the in-frame ones, dropping some. The sample lists around 80,000 clones, under 90% occurring once. Germline loops: CDR1 WSHSY, CDR2 SAAADI. Trimming took 8 bases from V and 3 from J; bases not matched to a gene: 4. CDR3 length: 13 amino acids. This specimen comes from a study of control samples from healthy donors and cancer patients. The chain employs TRBV10-2 and TRBJ2-3; TRBD1 matches at 8 bases. Sequenced material: blood. The receptor was isolated from a man aged 50 to 59 in good health. The CDR3 coding sequence is TGCGCCAGCCGGACAGGGCTAACAGATACGCAGTATTTT. Its protein product is CASRTGLTDTQYF.